Shown below are 30 T cell receptor beta chains from a single sample sequenced in a study of T cell repertoires and Cas9 in healthy adults. Repertoires were generated with immunoSEQ multiplex PCR, while TCRdb's copy carries only in-frame clones and drops some. The table has about 24,000 clones, about 92% seen once. Sequencing used CD4+ effector T cells (CD127+, CD25-, CD137-, CD154-) from PBMCs; culture status not recorded. These receptors were taken from a human donor in good health.

This clone was observed a few times. The rearrangement links TRBV11-3 to TRBJ2-2; D is possibly TRBD1 or TRBD2 (6 bases each). Germline V gives CDR1 SGHNT, CDR2 YENEEA. V was pared by 5 bases and J by 7 bases, with 17 bases between. The CDR3 length is 15 residues. In DNA, the CDR3 is TGTGCCAGCAGCCAGAGTGGGGGGCCGGGCGGGGAGCTGTTTTTT. Translation gives CASSQSGGPGGELFF.

The genes are TRBV28 and TRBJ1-2; D is ambiguous. V was shortened by 3 bases and J by 2 bases, with 13 bases between the two germline ends. Per the germline V gene, CDR1 is MDHEN and CDR2 is SYDVKM. This CDR3 region has 15 residues. CDR3 sequence (DNA): TGTGCCAGCAGTTTTCTCCAAGTCCGAAACTATGGCTACACCTTC. Its translation: CASSFLQVRNYGYTF.

The chain has TRBV7-9 and TRBJ1-2; D perhaps matches TRBD1 (6 bases). CDR1 and CDR2 (germline): SEHNR, FQNEAQ (reference sequence). This CDR3 contains 15 residues. Between the trimmed V and J ends, which lost 4 bases and 6 bases, there was a span of 18 bases. The CDR3 is CASSYSRRGADGYTF. The CDR3 region has the DNA TGTGCCAGCAGCTATTCCCGAAGGGGGGCTGATGGCTACACCTTC.

J is TRBJ2-7 and V is TRBV7-9; no reliable D call. The CDR3 is 19 residues long. From germline, CDR1 is SEHNR and CDR2 FQNEAQ (reference sequence). V lost 2 bases and J 6 bases, leaving 29 bases between the germline ends. CDR3 sequence: CASSLLVGRASLVSSEQYF. CDR3 in DNA: TGTGCCAGCAGCTTACTTGTGGGTCGGGCCTCTTTGGTCTCTTCCGAGCAGTACTTC.

This chain links TRBV5-6 with TRBJ1-4, with a possible D match to TRBD1 (5 bases). Germline V gives CDR1 SGHDT, CDR2 YYEEEE. The CDR3 loop spans 16 amino acids. The V end was cut by 4 bases, the J end by 7 bases, with 20 bases between. The CDR3 sequence: CASSTAGLGLSEKLFF. CDR3 in DNA: TGTGCCAGCAGCACGGCAGGGTTAGGGCTGAGTGAAAAACTGTTTTTT.

The J gene is TRBJ1-3, the V gene TRBV7-9; D is unclear. Germline-derived CDR1 and CDR2 are SEHNR and FQNEAQ (reference sequence). The CDR3 length is 15 residues. V was shortened by 4 bases and J by 0 bases, with 10 bases between the two germline ends. CDR3 bases: TGTGCCAGCAGCTCCAAACCGAGCTCTGGAAACACCATATATTTT. Translation gives CASSSKPSSGNTIYF.

The rearrangement links TRBV7-2 to TRBJ2-7; TRBD1 matches at 12 bases. Trimming cost V 3 bases and J 10 bases; bases outside gene matches: 10. Germline V lookup: CDR1 SGHTA, CDR2 FQGNSA. The CDR3 totals 15 residues. CDR3 nucleotides: TGTGCCAGCAGCTTCTCCGGGACAGGGGGCGCAGAACAGTACTTC. Translated, it gives CASSFSGTGGAEQYF.

This clone was observed a few times. The chain has TRBV19 and TRBJ1-3, with a weak D call TRBD1 (5 bases). The V gene's germline CDR1 is LNHDA and CDR2 SQIVND (reference sequence). The ends were cut back, 5 bases at V and 3 bases at J, with 8 bases in the middle. The CDR3 is 13 amino acids. CDR3 sequence reads: CASSADSGNTIYF. Written as DNA, the CDR3 is TGTGCCAGTAGTGCCGACAGTGGAAACACCATATATTTT.

V is TRBV11-2 and J is TRBJ2-3, with D perhaps given as TRBD1 or TRBD2 (5 bases each). The CDR3 has 15 amino acids. Trimming shortened V by 2 bases and J by 2 bases, and 11 bases separated the two germline ends. In germline, CDR1 is SGHAT, CDR2 FQNNGV. The CDR3 DNA is TGTGCCAGCAGCTTACGGCTGGGGGTCACAGATACGCAGTATTTT. Its protein product is CASSLRLGVTDTQYF.

This clone came up a few times. The chain combines TRBV19 with TRBJ2-3, with TRBD2 matching 10 bases. V gave up 6 bases and J gave up 2 bases; unmatched junction bases: 8. The CDR3 runs 16 residues. Germline V lookup: CDR1 LNHDA, CDR2 SQIVND (reference sequence). The CDR3: CASSEERGGTTDTQYF. In nucleotides, the CDR3 is TGTGCCAGTAGCGAAGAGCGGGGGGGCACCACAGATACGCAGTATTTT.

The rearrangement joins TRBV2 to TRBJ1-6, with D uncertain. Germline CDR1 and CDR2: SNHLY and FYNNEI. The CDR3 totals 15 residues. V lost 4 bases and J lost 4, with 11 bases in between. For the CDR3, the DNA is TGTGCCAGCAGTGGGAACAGCCGATATAATTCACCCCTCCACTTT. Translated, it gives CASSGNSRYNSPLHF.

The chain joins TRBV23-1 to TRBJ2-5, with 12 bases that match TRBD1. TRBV23-1 is classed as an ORF, of uncertain function. The CDR3 sequence is 15 residues long. The ends lost 4 bases at V and 11 bases at J; junction bases unmatched: 11. CDR3 in amino acids: CASSRGTGGGREQYF. CDR3 bases: TGCGCCAGCAGTCGGGGGACAGGGGGCGGACGGGAGCAGTACTTC.

The chain links TRBV7-8 to TRBJ2-4, with D maybe TRBD1 (6 bases). The CDR3 consists of 15 residues. Looked up from germline, CDR1 is SGHVS and CDR2 is FQNEAQ. Deletions cut 5 bases from V and 2 bases from J, with 13 bases between. The CDR3 coding sequence is TGTGCCAGCAGCCCGGGATGGGGGCCCAAAAACATTCAGTACTTC. Translated, it gives CASSPGWGPKNIQYF.

DNA of the CDR3: TGTGCCAGCAGTGCGGGACAGGATCTACAGACCCAGTACTTC. Amino acid sequence: CASSAGQDLQTQYF. The rearrangement links TRBV2 to TRBJ2-5, with TRBD1 matching 8 bases. The CDR3 contains 14 residues. The junction had 7 bases not matched to a gene; V was cut back by 4 bases and J by 6 bases. Germline values: CDR1 SNHLY, CDR2 FYNNEI. The complete variable domain, with remaining parts taken from reference TRBV2 and TRBJ2-5, reads EPEVTQTPSHQVTQMGQEVILRCVPISNHLYFYWYRQILGQKVEFLVSFYNNEISEKSEIFDDQFSVERPDGSNFTLKIRSTKLEDSAMYFCASSAGQDLQTQYFGPGTRLLVL.

The J gene is TRBJ2-1, the V gene TRBV19; maybe TRBD2 (5 bases). V was cut by 7 bases and J by 2 bases, with 21 bases left in between. The V gene's germline CDR1 is LNHDA and CDR2 SQIVND (reference sequence). The length of the CDR3 is 17 residues. The chain's CDR3 is CASKPRAERDTYNEQFF. The CDR3 DNA reads as TGTGCCAGTAAACCGAGGGCAGAACGGGATACCTACAATGAGCAGTTCTTC. The full variable domain, its missing parts supplied by reference TRBV19 and TRBJ2-1, is DGGITQSPKYLFRKEGQNVTLSCEQNLNHDAMYWYRQDPGQGLRLIYYSQIVNDFQKGDIAEGYSVSREKKESFPLTVTSAQKNPTAFYLCASKPRAERDTYNEQFFGPGTRLTVL.

V gene TRBV6-5 combines with J gene TRBJ2-7, with 10 bases lining up with TRBD1. The CDR3 is 13 amino acids. Germline CDR1 and CDR2: MNHEY and SVGAGI. V lost 5 bases and J lost 6; bases outside the gene matches: 4. Here the CDR3 reads CASSARDRGEQYF. CDR3 DNA sequence: TGTGCCAGCAGTGCCCGGGACAGGGGCGAGCAGTACTTC.

The V and J genes are TRBV9 and TRBJ1-2, with 7 bases matching TRBD1. This CDR3 is 14 amino acids long. V lost 1 base, J lost 7 bases, and 7 bases stayed unmatched. Looked up from germline, CDR1 is SGDLS and CDR2 is YYNGEE. CDR3 amino acids: CASSVHDRAGGYTF. CDR3 sequence (DNA): TGTGCCAGCAGCGTACACGACAGGGCTGGTGGCTACACCTTC.

CDR3 in amino acids: CASRLTGGKGGELFF. CDR3 nucleotides: TGTGCCAGCAGATTAACAGGGGGCAAAGGCGGGGAGCTGTTTTTT. The chain joins TRBV6-1 to TRBJ2-2; TRBD1 agrees at 9 bases. From germline, CDR1 is MNHNS and CDR2 SASEGT. There are 15 residues in the CDR3. The V segment lost 6 bases and the J segment 7 bases; nucleotides outside the gene matches: 9.

About this clone: Other nucleotide sequences from this sample produce the same CDR3. This chain links TRBV11-3 with TRBJ1-1; D is perhaps TRBD1 (5 bases). Per the germline V gene, CDR1 is SGHNT and CDR2 is YENEEA. The CDR3 covers 14 residues. V was clipped by 5 bases and J by 4 bases, with 14 bases between them. The CDR3 nucleotides are TGTGCCAGCAGCCCAGCCCGGGGGAGCACTGAAGCTTTCTTT. Translating it yields CASSPARGSTEAFF.

The chain recombines TRBV28 with TRBJ1-1; D is perhaps TRBD1 (5 bases). V lost 5 bases to trimming and J lost 0 bases, with 13 bases between them. Germline V gene lookup returns CDR1 MDHEN and CDR2 SYDVKM. The CDR3 sequence is 15 residues long. The CDR3 nucleotides read TGTGCCAGCAGTGCTAGGGGACGGTTGAACACTGAAGCTTTCTTT. Amino acids: CASSARGRLNTEAFF.

The rearrangement uses TRBV7-6 and TRBJ2-5; no clear D. CDR1 is SGHVS and CDR2 is FNYEAQ in the germline V gene. Trimming removed 4 bases at V and 3 bases at J, with 12 bases between. There are 14 residues in the CDR3. CDR3 protein: CASSSPMRKETQYF. The DNA of the CDR3 is TGTGCCAGCAGCTCCCCGATGAGAAAAGAGACCCAGTACTTC.

The chain combines TRBV6-4 with TRBJ2-2; 9 bases fit TRBD1. The CDR3 is made up of 16 amino acids. V lost 6 bases to trimming and J lost 1 base; unmatched junction nucleotides: 6. Germline lookup yields CDR1 MRHNA and CDR2 SNTAGT. This CDR3 reads CASSEGQGRNTGELFF. The CDR3 DNA follows: TGTGCCAGCAGCGAGGGACAGGGAAGGAACACCGGGGAGCTGTTTTTT.

V usage is TRBV4-2 and J usage is TRBJ2-1; 8 bases are shared with TRBD1. V shed 0 bases, J shed 6 bases, and the junction held 7 bases outside the gene matches. Germline lookup yields CDR1 LGHNA and CDR2 YNFKEQ. This CDR3 spans 16 amino acids. The CDR3 sequence is CASSQEFRGHVNEQFF. The CDR3 DNA sequence: TGTGCCAGCAGCCAAGAGTTCAGGGGGCATGTCAATGAGCAGTTCTTC.

The V and J genes are TRBV7-2 and TRBJ2-1; TRBD2 matches at 10 bases. Germline V gene data show CDR1 as SGHTA and CDR2 as FQGNSA. V gave up 8 bases and J gave up 7 bases; unmatched junction bases: 8. CDR3 length equals 14 residues. CDR3 nucleotides: TGTGCCAGCCGACCAGCGGGGGGGCCGAATGAGCAGTTCTTC. Translation gives CASRPAGGPNEQFF. Complete variable domain (other parts from reference TRBV7-2 and TRBJ2-1): GAGVSQSPSNKVTEKGKDVELRCDPISGHTALYWYRQSLGQGLEFLIYFQGNSAPDKSGLPSDRFSAERTGGSVSTLTIQRTQQEDSAVYLCASRPAGGPNEQFFGPGTRLTVL.

The chain has TRBV28 and TRBJ1-5, with no clear D. The CDR3 consists of 14 residues. The V gene's germline CDR1 is MDHEN and CDR2 SYDVKM. Trimming took off 5 bases at V and 3 bases at J, with 11 bases between the two ends. This chain's CDR3 is CASSLRQVNQPQHF. Here the CDR3 DNA reads TGTGCCAGCAGTCTAAGACAAGTCAATCAGCCCCAGCATTTT.

V is TRBV9 and J is TRBJ2-7; 10 positions agree with TRBD2. Trimming removed 2 bases from V and 0 bases from J; junction bases left unmatched: 5. CDR1 SGDLS and CDR2 YYNGEE come from the germline V gene. The CDR3 runs to 16 residues. The CDR3 protein is CASSVSPSGSSYEQYF. DNA for the CDR3: TGTGCCAGCAGCGTGAGCCCTAGCGGGAGCTCCTACGAGCAGTACTTC.

V usage is TRBV10-2 and J usage is TRBJ2-2; D uncertain. The CDR3 contains 15 residues. With 4 bases removed from V and 8 bases from J, the gap between germline ends came to 17 bases. CDR1 and CDR2 from the germline V gene are WSHSY and SAAADI. CDR3 in amino acids: CASSVAGALGGELFF. The CDR3 bases are TGCGCCAGCAGTGTGGCAGGAGCTCTTGGGGGGGAGCTGTTTTTT.

The rearrangement uses TRBV18 and TRBJ2-7, with D uncertain. Germline V lookup: CDR1 KGHSH, CDR2 LQKENI. The CDR3 is made up of 13 amino acids. V was pared by 6 bases and J by 2 bases, with 11 bases between. The CDR3 reads CASSYLRPYEQYF. In DNA form, the CDR3 reads TGTGCCAGCTCCTACCTCCGCCCCTACGAGCAGTACTTC.

The V gene is TRBV6-5, the J gene TRBJ2-2, with D maybe TRBD1 (5 bases). There are 14 residues in the CDR3. Trimming took off 6 bases at V and 6 bases at J, with 14 bases between the two ends. The germline V gene has CDR1 MNHEY and CDR2 SVGAGI. Written as DNA, the CDR3 is TGTGCCAGCAGGACTTGGGGCGCCCCCGGGGAGCTGTTTTTT. It specifies CASRTWGAPGELFF.

The chain combines TRBV9 with TRBJ2-3; 8 bases are a match to TRBD2. The CDR3 length is 16 residues. Trimming cost V 4 bases and J 3 bases; bases outside gene matches: 10. Germline CDR1 reads SGDLS; CDR2 reads YYNGEE. Here the CDR3 DNA reads TGTGCCAGCAGCATGCGGGGGGCTTTTGGGACAGATACGCAGTATTTT. It specifies CASSMRGAFGTDTQYF.